These T cell receptor beta chains were read from a single sample in a study of cytomegalovirus exposure and HLA in healthy donors. The assay was immunoSEQ multiplex PCR, and TCRdb's table has in-frame clones only and misses some. The data contain about 140,000 clones, over 70% of them singletons. The sequencing input was PBMCs. These receptors originate from a man in his forties in good health and CMV-seropositive. The conserved cysteine and the conserved F or W are not part of the CDR3 here. The order of the fields is CDR3 protein, J gene, V gene, clone size, D gene. A D gene is named only where the DNA matches it firmly. Some rows have no size entry. The others give once, few or many, or a class for an expanded clone.

ASSEAGGANQPQH,TRBJ1-5,TRBV6-1,NA,NA
SVDKGTGGAF,TRBJ1-1,TRBV29-1,NA,TRBD1
ASSSRTTGNTIY,TRBJ1-3,TRBV6-1,NA,NA
ASSLTGGRSYEQY,TRBJ2-7,TRBV28,NA,TRBD1
ASGTGGIGGYT,TRBJ1-2,TRBV19,NA,TRBD1
ASSRRTSGTSYEQY,TRBJ2-7,TRBV27,NA,TRBD2
ASSRDIPTDTQY,TRBJ2-3,TRBV6-4,NA,NA
ASSPGGQIKTGNTIY,TRBJ1-3,TRBV14,NA,NA
ASSAGTASYEQY,TRBJ2-7,TRBV10-1,once,TRBD1
SASSVETQY,TRBJ2-5,TRBV20-1,NA,NA
SVELQASYEQY,TRBJ2-7,TRBV29-1,NA,NA
ASTNEAGNQPQH,TRBJ1-5,TRBV6-6,NA,NA
SVVGLAGRNEQF,TRBJ2-1,TRBV29-1,NA,TRBD2
ASSLPRTVGVTEAF,TRBJ1-1,TRBV11-3,NA,NA
ASSLRGIAGTYNEQF,TRBJ2-1,TRBV7-6,NA,TRBD2